Below, 3 T cell receptor beta chains from the same sample are listed, as sequenced in a study of cytomegalovirus exposure and HLA in healthy donors. 60 Vbeta and 13 Jbeta primers were used in PCR. The data were produced by immunoSEQ multiplex PCR, yet TCRdb's version contains in-frame clones alone and is incomplete. The data contain about 200,000 clones, around four fifths of them singletons. Sequencing was performed on PBMCs. The receptors were gathered from a man in his fifties in good health and CMV-seronegative.

The chain has TRBV6-1 and TRBJ1-2; D call uncertain. This CDR3 spans 15 amino acids. Trimming cost V 5 bases and J 6 bases, with 19 bases left between them. CDR1 is MNHNS and CDR2 is SASEGT in the germline V gene. The CDR3 protein is CASSPKGRGLDGYTF. CDR3 bases: TGTGCCAGCAGTCCTAAAGGGCGAGGGTTGGATGGCTACACCTTC.

This clone was recorded once. The junction does not match germline at one end; this may be a read error. The chain has TRBV7-7 and TRBJ2-1; D is unclear. CDR3 length equals 13 residues. CDR1 and CDR2 from the germline V gene are SSHAT and FNYEAQ (reference sequence). The CDR3 protein is CASSLDFRAEQFF. CDR3 DNA: TGTGCTAGCAGCTTAGATTTCAGAGCGGAGCAGTTCTTC.

The chain has TRBV28 and TRBJ2-3; TRBD1 matches at 9 bases. Germline assignment: CDR1 MDHEN and CDR2 SYDVKM. V trimming: 2 bases; J trimming: 1 base; junction bases outside the gene matches: 1. This CDR3 region has 15 residues. Written as DNA, the CDR3 is TGTGCCAGCAGTTTAAGGGACAGGGGCACAGATACGCAGTATTTT. Protein product: CASSLRDRGTDTQYF.